Each of the 28 T cell receptor beta chains below was sequenced from the same sample in a study of tissue T cells after allogeneic stem cell transplantation. Sequenced by immunoSEQ multiplex PCR; TCRdb stores in-frame clones only, minus some. The data hold about 4,000 clones, with roughly half observed a single time. Stated time point: mouse harvest day 14 after allogeneic transplant. Tail vein injection delivered 10^7 T-cell-depleted bone marrow cells and 10^6 splenic CD5+ T cells. The sequenced sample was gut tissue. These receptors all stem from a female BALB/c mouse given C57BL/6 T cells with graft-versus-host disease after an allogeneic hematopoietic cell transplant.

Regarding this clone: The germline and genes are mouse ones. The read terminates 1 residue ahead of where the CDR3 ends, so the germline J gene completes it. The chain has TRBV3 and TRBJ2-3, with 7 bases lining up with TRBD1. Germline CDR1 SNHLY, CDR2 FYNGKV (reference sequence). With 5 bases clipped from V and 0 bases from J, the junction kept 2 bases outside the gene matches. The CDR3 is 14 residues long. The covered CDR3 bases are TGTGCCAGCAGCCCCAGGGGGAGTGCAGAAACGCTGTAT. Residues: CASSPRGSAETLY. The CDR3 in its entirety is CASSPRGSAETLYF. The whole variable domain, filled in from reference TRBV3 and TRBJ2-3, reads GPKVLQIPSHQIIDMGQMVTLNCDPVSNHLYFYWYKQILGQQMEFLVNFYNGKVMEKSKLFKDQFSVERPDGSYFTLKIQPTALEDSAVYFCASSPRGSAETLYFGSGTRLTVL.

A single count supports this clone. Gene names and germline match the mouse. The read ends 1 residue before the CDR3 terminus; that terminus is restored from the germline J gene. V gene TRBV13-3 combines with J gene TRBJ2-1, with D possibly TRBD1 on 5 matching bases. The length of the CDR3 is 12 residues. Between the trimmed V and J ends, which lost 7 bases and 4 bases, there was a span of 9 bases. Germline values: CDR1 NNHDY, CDR2 SYVADS. CDR3 DNA, as far as it was read: TGTGCCAGCTCCCAGGGTTATGCTGAGCAGTTC. Translation: CASSQGYAEQF. In full, the CDR3 reads CASSQGYAEQFF.

On this clone itself: The gene symbols are mouse symbols. The CDR3 goes on 1 residue after the read ends, and that part is filled in from the germline J gene. The chain employs TRBV24 and TRBJ2-7, with D tentatively TRBD1 (5 bases). The CDR3 covers 13 residues. The V and J ends lost 2 bases and 3 bases respectively, with 8 bases between them. The V gene's germline CDR1 is KGHTA and CDR2 FRNEEI. CDR3 bases read: TGTGCCAGCAGTCTGGGCAGGGTCTATGAACAGTAC. Translation gives CASSLGRVYEQY. The full CDR3 sequence reads CASSLGRVYEQYF.

With regard to this clone: Gene names are mouse gene names. Here the CDR3 reads CASGDLGLGYAEQFF. The covered CDR3 bases are TGTGCCAGCGGTGATCTGGGACTGGGCTATGCTGAGCAGTTC. The V call is TRBV13-2, the J call TRBJ2-1; 9 positions match TRBD2. The read is 1 residue too short to cover the CDR3 end, so that end is filled in from the germline J gene. Losses at the gene ends were 1 base for V and 3 bases for J; bases not matched to a gene: 2. The CDR3 spans 15 residues. From germline, CDR1 is NNHNN and CDR2 SYGAGS (reference sequence).

Turning to this clone: These gene names are mouse names. Read sequence stops 1 residue before the CDR3 end, and the germline J gene provides the missing end. V gene TRBV16 combines with J gene TRBJ2-4, with 10 bases fitting TRBD2. This CDR3 spans 17 amino acids. In germline, CDR1 is SGHSA, CDR2 FRNQAP. The J segment lost 6 bases and the V segment lost 0 bases, leaving 9 bases of the junction unmatched. The CDR3 bases that were read are TGTGCAAGCAGCTTAGAGCCCCGGACTGGGGGTGGCAACACCTTGTAC. Translation: CASSLEPRTGGGNTLY. The CDR3 as a whole reads CASSLEPRTGGGNTLYF.

This clone has more than one count but fewer than ten. These gene names are mouse names. The read ends 1 residue before the CDR3 terminus; that terminus is restored from the germline J gene. The genes are TRBV15 and TRBJ1-1; D not certain. There are 12 residues in the CDR3. V was pared by 6 bases and J by 0 bases, with 5 bases between. Looked up from germline, CDR1 is SGHND and CDR2 is FRSKSL. The CDR3 reads CASSRSNTEVFF. The CDR3 bases that were read are TGTGCCAGCAGCCGCTCAAACACAGAAGTCTTC.

Only a few counts were recorded for this clone. The germline and genes are mouse ones. The read ends 1 residue early relative to the CDR3; the germline J gene fills the gap. The chain couples TRBV13-2 to TRBJ2-7; the D is unclear. The germline V gene encodes CDR1 NNHNN and CDR2 SYGAGS (reference sequence). V was shortened by 1 base and J by 4 bases, with 6 bases between the two germline ends. This CDR3 contains 12 residues. The sequenced part of the CDR3 DNA is TGTGCCAGCGGTGATTCACAATATGAACAGTAC. Translated, it gives CASGDSQYEQY. The complete CDR3 sequence is CASGDSQYEQYF.

As regards this clone: Germline and genes here are mouse. Read data end 1 residue before the CDR3 end; the end is taken from the germline J gene. The V call is TRBV14, the J call TRBJ1-5, with 7 bases identical to TRBD1. Germline values: CDR1 SGHDT, CDR2 FRDEAV. This CDR3 region has 15 residues. The trim removed 1 base at V and 3 bases at J, leaving 4 bases unmatched. CDR3 protein: CASSFRQGGNQAPLF. CDR3 DNA (partial): TGTGCCAGCAGTTTCCGACAGGGTGGCAACCAGGCTCCGCTT.

For this clone: Any gene name here is a mouse gene name. The covered CDR3 bases are TGTGCCAGCTCAAGACAGGGGGGTTCGCCCCTCTAC. Translating gives CASSRQGGSPLY. The CDR3 in full is CASSRQGGSPLYF. The chain combines TRBV12-1 with TRBJ1-6; TRBD1 matches 9 bases. The read finishes 1 residue shy of the CDR3 end, and the germline J gene is used to complete it. TRBJ1-6 is an ORF for which the function is uncertain. This CDR3 region has 13 residues. With V trimmed by 4 bases and J by 9 bases, 3 bases remained unmatched. Germline-derived CDR1 and CDR2 are SGHSN and HYEKVE.

To note about this clone: Gene and germline names: mouse. With the read ending 1 residue before the CDR3 end, the germline J gene is used to fill in that end. V usage is TRBV17 and J usage is TRBJ2-5; 9 positions match TRBD2. V was pared by 2 bases and J by 1 base, with 4 bases of the junction left unmatched. The CDR3 spans 16 residues. CDR1 MNHDT and CDR2 YYDKIL come from the germline V gene. The DNA read from the CDR3 is TGTGCTAGCAGTAGACCTCCTGGGGGGGACCAAGACACCCAGTAC. Translating gives CASSRPPGGDQDTQY. The whole CDR3 region reads CASSRPPGGDQDTQYF.

Turning to this clone: Gene names are the mouse ones. The CDR3 end is not reached by the read, which stops 1 residue before it; the germline J gene fills it in. Other nucleotide sequences from this sample produce the same CDR3. V gene TRBV17 combines with J gene TRBJ2-5, with TRBD2 matching over 10 bases. Germline V gene lookup returns CDR1 MNHDT and CDR2 YYDKIL. The CDR3 extends over 14 amino acids. Unmatched junction bases numbered 1, after V lost 2 bases and J lost 5 bases. The DNA read from the CDR3 is TGTGCTAGCAGTAGACTGGGGGGGCGAGACACCCAGTAC. It encodes CASSRLGGRDTQY. The entire CDR3 protein reads CASSRLGGRDTQYF.

On this clone itself: Here the gene names and germline are mouse. The DNA ends 1 residue before the CDR3 does, and the rest of the CDR3 is filled in from the germline J gene. The V and J genes are TRBV5 and TRBJ2-7; the match to TRBD2 covers 8 bases. Germline-derived CDR1 and CDR2 are LGHNA and YNLKQL (reference sequence). The CDR3 loop spans 14 amino acids. V trimming: 0 bases; J trimming: 6 bases; junction bases outside the gene matches: 4. CDR3 DNA, as far as it was read: TGTGCCAGCAGCCAAGATGGGGGGGTTGCTGAACAGTAC. Protein product: CASSQDGGVAEQY. The complete CDR3 sequence is CASSQDGGVAEQYF.

To note about this clone: Gene names follow the mouse nomenclature. The read terminates 1 residue before the CDR3 end, so the remaining end is supplied by the germline J gene. The J gene is TRBJ1-1, the V gene TRBV26; TRBD1 might be the D (5 bases). Germline V gene lookup returns CDR1 KGHPV and CDR2 FQNQEV (reference sequence). V lost 2 bases and J lost 2, with 6 bases in between. This CDR3 contains 13 residues. CDR3 loop: CASSLGHNTEVFF. Incomplete CDR3 DNA: TGTGCCAGCAGTCTGGGACATAACACAGAAGTCTTC.

This clone was counted a single time. Genes here carry mouse names. The read ends 1 residue shy of where the CDR3 ends; the end is completed using the germline J gene. The genes are TRBV14 and TRBJ1-3; D gene unclear. The V and J ends lost 4 bases and 0 bases respectively, with 11 bases between them. The CDR3 totals 15 residues. Looked up from germline, CDR1 is SGHDT and CDR2 is FRDEAV. The covered CDR3 bases are TGTGCCAGCAGTCCGGAACATCTTTCTGGAAATACGCTCTAT. Protein product: CASSPEHLSGNTLY. The full CDR3 sequence reads CASSPEHLSGNTLYF.

Comment on this clone: Germline and genes: mouse. Read data end 1 residue before the CDR3 end; the end is taken from the germline J gene. This chain links TRBV1 with TRBJ2-4; 7 bases are shared with TRBD1. The CDR3 loop spans 14 amino acids. Germline CDR1 NSQYPW, CDR2 LRSPGD (reference sequence). Losses at the gene ends were 8 bases for V and 0 bases for J; bases not matched to a gene: 5. The sequenced part of the CDR3 DNA is TGCACCTGCTCCGCAGGGGGAAGTCAAAACACCTTGTAC. This translates into CTCSAGGSQNTLY. The full-length CDR3 reads as CTCSAGGSQNTLYF. Together with reference TRBV1 and TRBJ2-4, the CDR3 gives the full variable domain: VTLLEQNPRWRLVPRGQAVNLRCILKNSQYPWMSWYQQDLQKQLQWLFTLRSPGDKEVKSLPGADYLATRVTDTELRLQVANMSQGRTLYCTCSAGGSQNTLYFGAGTRLSVL.

With respect to this clone: Mouse germline and gene names are used. The CDR3 extends 1 residue past the end of the read, so its final part is completed from the germline J gene. J is TRBJ1-4 and V is TRBV26; no definite D call. The CDR3 extends over 13 amino acids. Germline V gene lookup returns CDR1 KGHPV and CDR2 FQNQEV (reference sequence). Trimming shortened V by 1 base and J by 5 bases, and 5 bases separated the two germline ends. CDR3 residues: CASSLYGNERLFF. CDR3 DNA, as far as it was read: TGTGCCAGCAGTCTGTACGGGAACGAAAGATTATTT.

Note on this clone: These gene names are mouse names. From the germline J gene comes the end of the CDR3, since the read stops 1 residue before it. The rearrangement joins TRBV16 to TRBJ2-5; D is ambiguous. The CDR3 length is 10 residues. V lost 5 bases and J 8 bases, leaving 5 bases between the germline ends. The germline CDR1 and CDR2 sequences are SGHSA and FRNQAP. The CDR3: CASSPLTQYF. The DNA read from the CDR3 is TGTGCAAGCAGCCCCCTCACCCAGTAC. The full variable domain, in which reference TRBV16 and TRBJ2-5 provide the parts outside the CDR3, is NAGVIQTPRHKVTGKGQEATLWCEPISGHSAVFWYRQTIVQGLEFLTYFRNQAPIDDSGMPKERFSAQMPNQSHSTLKIQSTQPQDSAVYLCASSPLTQYFGPGTRLLVL.

Points on this clone: Gene names and germline match the mouse. The DNA ends 1 residue before the CDR3 does, and the rest of the CDR3 is filled in from the germline J gene. The rearrangement joins TRBV3 to TRBJ2-4; perhaps TRBD1 as D (5 bases). This CDR3 is built from 14 residues. Trimming cost V 2 bases and J 2 bases, with 8 bases left between them. CDR1 SNHLY and CDR2 FYNGKV come from the germline V gene (reference sequence). This chain's CDR3 is CASSLQGDQNTLYF. The CDR3 DNA, read in part, is TGTGCCAGCAGCTTACAGGGTGATCAAAACACCTTGTAC.

As concerns this clone: The genes are named according to mouse. The read ends 1 residue shy of where the CDR3 ends; the end is completed using the germline J gene. The gene calls are TRBV3 and TRBJ1-1; 7 nucleotides agree with TRBD1. This CDR3 spans 11 amino acids. Germline assignment: CDR1 SNHLY and CDR2 FYNGKV (reference sequence). Trimming took 5 bases from V and 10 from J; bases not matched to a gene: 4. The CDR3 reads CASSQQGRVFF. The DNA read from the CDR3 is TGTGCCAGCAGCCAACAGGGGAGAGTCTTC.

In regard to this clone: Genes and germline are mouse. The CDR3 end is not reached by the read, which stops 1 residue before it; the germline J gene fills it in. The rearrangement uses TRBV26 and TRBJ1-5; D is possibly TRBD1 (5 bases). The germline V gene encodes CDR1 KGHPV and CDR2 FQNQEV (reference sequence). The CDR3 runs to 12 residues. The V end lost 6 bases, the J end lost 7 bases, and 10 bases lay between the germline ends. The covered CDR3 bases are TGTGCCAGCAGCGCGGGACTTCAGGCTCCGCTT. Amino acid sequence: CASSAGLQAPL. The complete CDR3 protein is CASSAGLQAPLF.

Points on this clone: Gene names refer to mouse genes. The CDR3 end is not reached by the read, which stops 1 residue before it; the germline J gene fills it in. The chain combines TRBV26 with TRBJ2-2, with D possibly matching TRBD1 (5 bases). The CDR3 spans 15 residues. Trimming took off 2 bases at V and 0 bases at J, with 7 bases between the two ends. The V gene's germline CDR1 is KGHPV and CDR2 FQNQEV (reference sequence). CDR3: CASSLDRSNTGQLYF. The part of the CDR3 DNA that was read is TGTGCCAGCAGTCTGGACAGATCAAACACCGGGCAGCTCTAC.

Regarding this clone: The germline and genes are mouse ones. Coverage ceases 1 residue before the CDR3 finishes, and the germline J gene fills in the end. The chain is built from TRBV19 and TRBJ2-5; 9 bases are a match to TRBD2. CDR3 length equals 16 residues. The V and J ends lost 0 bases and 2 bases, in that order; junction bases with no gene match: 4. In germline, CDR1 is FNHDT, CDR2 SITEND (reference sequence). CDR3 DNA (partial): TGTGCCAGCAGTATAGGGACTGGGGTCGGCCAAGACACCCAGTAC. This codes for CASSIGTGVGQDTQY. The CDR3 as a whole reads CASSIGTGVGQDTQYF.

Concerning this clone itself: Genes and germline are mouse. CDR3 protein: CSSRDRDSDYTF. CDR3 DNA (partial): TGCTCCAGCAGAGACAGGGACTCCGACTACACC. This chain uses TRBV23 with TRBJ1-2; the table's D call, TRBD1, has no DNA check behind it. With the read ending 1 residue before the CDR3 end, the germline J gene is used to fill in that end. From germline, CDR1 is KGHTA and CDR2 FQNQQP. The CDR3 covers 12 residues.

Concerning this clone: Germline and genes here are mouse. The sequenced fragment ends 1 residue before the CDR3 boundary, so the rest is inferred from the germline J gene. The genes are TRBV4 and TRBJ2-7, with 10 bases that match TRBD2. Germline lookup yields CDR1 LGHDT and CDR2 YNNKQL (reference sequence). V shed 4 bases and J 7 bases; nucleotides not matched to a gene: 7. This CDR3 is 14 amino acids long. The CDR3 sequence is CASSLAGGAREQYF. CDR3 bases read: TGTGCCAGCAGCTTAGCTGGGGGGGCGCGAGAACAGTAC.

With regard to this clone: The gene symbols are mouse symbols. Sequencing ends 1 residue short of the CDR3 end; the germline J gene provides the rest. J is TRBJ2-4 and V is TRBV24, with TRBD2 as a possible D gene (7 bases). The CDR3 contains 14 residues. Germline loops: CDR1 KGHTA, CDR2 FRNEEI. Deletions cut 1 base from V and 2 bases from J, with 7 bases between. CDR3 region: CASSLWGAQNTLYF. The CDR3 DNA, read in part, is TGTGCCAGCAGTCTGTGGGGGGCTCAAAACACCTTGTAC.

With regard to this clone: The genes are named according to mouse. The DNA read from the CDR3 is TGTGCCAGCTCTCGTCGGACTCGGGAAACGCTGTAT. Protein product: CASSRRTRETLY. The full CDR3 protein reads CASSRRTRETLYF. The chain is built from TRBV12-1 and TRBJ2-3, with D possibly being TRBD2 (5 bases). The CDR3 end falls 1 residue outside the read, so it is completed with the germline J gene. CDR1 and CDR2 from the germline V gene are SGHSN and HYEKVE. Trimming took off 2 bases at V and 6 bases at J, with 11 bases between the two ends. This CDR3 is 13 amino acids long.

In the case of this clone: Mouse germline and gene names are used. Read data end 1 residue before the CDR3 end; the end is taken from the germline J gene. The V gene is TRBV12-1, the J gene TRBJ1-5; no clear D. The germline gives CDR1 SGHSN, CDR2 HYEKVE. The CDR3 has 12 residues. Trimming cost V 1 base and J 2 bases, with 2 bases left between them. The DNA read from the CDR3 is TGTGCCAGCTCTCTACACAACCAGGCTCCGCTT. This encodes CASSLHNQAPL. From start to end, the CDR3 is CASSLHNQAPLF.

This clone was seen more than once but under ten times. Gene names and germline refer to mouse. With the read ending 1 residue before the CDR3 end, the germline J gene is used to fill in that end. The chain links TRBV5 to TRBJ2-1; 9 bases align to TRBD2. Trimming at V came to 3 bases and at J to 5 bases, leaving 2 bases not matched to a gene. This CDR3 comprises 14 residues. Germline CDR1 is LGHNA and CDR2 is YNLKQL (reference sequence). Here the CDR3 reads CASSQRLGDAEQFF. The covered CDR3 bases are TGTGCCAGCAGCCAGCGACTGGGGGATGCTGAGCAGTTC.